This record concerns one T cell receptor (beta chain) sequence. The sample is drawn from a study of blood T cells in healthy people across ages. This CDR3 has 13 residues. The germline V gene has CDR1 SGHRS and CDR2 YFSETQ. V was clipped by 7 bases and J by 6 bases, with 14 bases between them. It was with a sample-barcoded 5' primer and a J-beta primer mix that a second PCR of roughly 7 to 12 cycles was run. MiXCR, run by TCRdb on the 5' RACE reads, gives a single entry per CDR3 protein. The top ten clones hold roughly 10% of a sample with 900,000 to 950,000 distinct CDR3 sequences, just under 30% of them seen once. These data also formed part of another study, on T cells of mothers and their children. From that study: Slightly higher overlap, not significant, was seen in related mother-child pairs than in unrelated pairs.

Material for sequencing was blood. The origin of this receptor is a woman in her thirties or forties in good health. This chain joins TRBV5-1 and TRBJ2-1; D remains unclear. For the CDR3, the DNA is TGCGCCAGCGGCACCACAGTGGGCAATGAGCAGTTCTTC. Its protein product is CASGTTVGNEQFF.